This TCR beta chain was found in a study of blood T cell repertoires in COVID-19. Whole-study context: Samples taken during acute and convalescent COVID-19 were collected in the United States, Italy and Spain. Sources were T cells, B-cell-depleted T cells, or PBMCs; the material itself was cDNA or gDNA.

In terms of age and location, participants ranged from about 18 to 90 years and lived in about 25 US areas. Clinical history as reported by participants underpinned cohort assignment. TCRdb keeps only in-frame clones here, not all; method: immunoSEQ multiplex PCR. The sample includes around 240,000 clones, about 91% seen only once; the top ten take 0.95% to 1.5%. The germline V gene has CDR1 KGHDR and CDR2 SFDVKD. V shed 9 bases and J shed 0 bases, with 10 bases lying between them. This CDR3 is 13 amino acids long. The sample taken for sequencing was PBMCs or T cells enriched from blood (not recorded which). The TCR originated in a human donor in a cohort exposed to, infected with or recovered from COVID-19 (not recorded which). The donor label of this sample is uncertain. The chain couples TRBV24-1 to TRBJ1-1, with D possibly matching TRBD1 (6 bases). CDR3 sequence reads: CATGGQMNTEAFF. CDR3 bases: TGTGCCACCGGCGGACAGATGAACACTGAAGCTTTCTTT.